These 20 T cell receptor beta chains were sequenced from one sample in a study. Each CDR3 protein is one row after TCRdb ran MiXCR on the RT-PCR reads. The data show about 680,000 distinct CDR3 sequences, 13% to 15% seen once. Specimen: memory CD4+ T cells from blood. These receptors were obtained from a female donor in good health, serving as a healthy control.

V is TRBV4-3 and J is TRBJ2-4; D is undetermined. Looked up from germline, CDR1 is LGHNA and CDR2 is YSLEER. This CDR3 spans 13 amino acids. Trimming took off 2 bases at V and 4 bases at J, with 6 bases between the two ends. The CDR3 DNA reads TGCGCCAGCAGCCAACCCGAGAAAAACATTCAGTACTTC. It encodes CASSQPEKNIQYF.

This clonotype was counted a few times. V gene TRBV5-1 combines with J gene TRBJ1-4; no clear D. The CDR3 extends over 15 amino acids. The V gene lost 0 bases and the J gene lost 3 bases, with 9 bases spanning the gap. Germline-derived CDR1 and CDR2 are SGHRS and YFSETQ. The CDR3 protein is CASSLARNSNEKLFF. The DNA for the CDR3 is TGCGCCAGCAGCTTGGCCAGGAACTCTAATGAAAAACTGTTTTTT.

As concerns this clonotype: This may be a read error: a much more frequent sequence differs by one nucleotide. This rearrangement joins TRBV12-3 or TRBV12-4 to TRBJ2-7; 7 bases fit TRBD2. With 3 bases clipped from V and 5 bases from J, the junction kept 10 bases outside the gene matches. This CDR3 comprises 15 residues. The CDR3: CASSLSLAVSHEQYF. In DNA form, the CDR3 reads TGTGCCAGCAGTTTGTCTCTAGCGGTATCTCACGAGCAGTACTTC.

Many counts were recorded for this clonotype. The chain is built from TRBV29-1 and TRBJ2-7; possibly TRBD2 for D (6 bases). CDR1 and CDR2 (germline): SQVTM, ANQGSEA. This CDR3 region has 15 residues. Trimming removed 2 bases from V and 5 bases from J, with 19 bases in between. The CDR3: CSVEIRRGSLDEQYF. The CDR3 DNA sequence: TGCAGCGTTGAAATAAGGAGGGGCTCTCTCGACGAGCAGTACTTC.

This clonotype came up a few times. The rearrangement joins TRBV5-1 to TRBJ2-6; no definite D call. CDR1 SGHRS and CDR2 YFSETQ come from the germline V gene. CDR3 length: 17 amino acids. With 5 bases removed from V and 0 bases from J, the gap between germline ends came to 15 bases. CDR3 sequence reads: CASSFLLGNSGANVLTF. The CDR3 region has the DNA TGCGCCAGCAGTTTCCTCCTCGGCAACTCTGGGGCCAACGTCCTGACTTTC.

Ten or more counts support this clonotype. The chain links TRBV29-1 to TRBJ2-5, with D perhaps given as TRBD1 or TRBD2 (5 bases each). V lost 4 bases, J lost 4 bases, and 7 bases lay in between. CDR1 SQVTM and CDR2 ANQGSEA come from the germline V gene. The CDR3 sequence is 11 residues long. CDR3 amino acids: CSVVGVETQYF. Here the CDR3 DNA reads TGCAGCGTTGTGGGGGTAGAGACCCAGTACTTC.

This clonotype was seen a handful of times. The chain links TRBV4-2 to TRBJ1-1; D gene ambiguous. With 4 bases removed from V and 3 bases from J, the gap between germline ends came to 9 bases. CDR3 size: 13 residues. Germline V gene data show CDR1 as LGHNA and CDR2 as YNFKEQ. CDR3 sequence reads: CASSPGPHTEAFF. The CDR3, as DNA: TGTGCCAGCAGCCCCGGACCTCACACTGAAGCTTTCTTT.

The chain uses TRBV10-3 and TRBJ1-1; D uncertain. Germline V gene lookup returns CDR1 ENHRY and CDR2 SYGVKD. The V and J ends lost 3 bases and 8 bases respectively, with 7 bases between them. The CDR3 is made up of 11 amino acids. The DNA for the CDR3 is TGTGCCATCAGTGATTTAGGAGAAGCTTTCTTT. As protein: CAISDLGEAFF.

The chain carries TRBV19 and TRBJ1-2, with 8 bases aligning to TRBD1. Germline CDR1 is LNHDA and CDR2 is SQIVND (reference sequence). The CDR3 is 14 residues long. Trimming removed 6 bases from V and 2 bases from J; junction bases left unmatched: 5. The CDR3 nucleotides read TGTGCCAGTAGCTGGGACAGGAGGAACTATGGCTACACCTTC. Translated, it gives CASSWDRRNYGYTF.

In this sample, this clonotype turned up a few times. The rearrangement links TRBV7-8 to TRBJ1-1; 8 bases map to TRBD1. Germline CDR1 is SGHVS and CDR2 is FQNEAQ. The CDR3 consists of 16 residues. J lost 5 bases, V lost 1 base, and 9 bases had no gene match. CDR3 protein: CASSLGSWTGRTEAFF. CDR3 in DNA: TGTGCCAGCAGCTTAGGTTCCTGGACAGGGAGGACTGAAGCTTTCTTT.

The table lists this clonotype with a few counts. This chain links TRBV20-1 with TRBJ1-2; D possibly corresponds to TRBD1 (6 bases). Deletions cut 0 bases from V and 4 bases from J, with 12 bases between. The CDR3 is 14 amino acids. Per the germline V gene, CDR1 is DFQATT and CDR2 is SNEGSKA (reference sequence). The CDR3 sequence: CSARDLGDTYGYTF. CDR3 coding DNA: TGCAGTGCTAGAGATCTCGGGGACACCTATGGCTACACCTTC.

V gene TRBV7-3 combines with J gene TRBJ2-1, with D maybe TRBD2 (5 bases). Trimming removed 5 bases from V and 10 bases from J, with 12 bases in between. CDR3 length: 12 residues. Germline CDR1 and CDR2: SGHTA and FQGTGA. The CDR3 DNA is TGTGCCAGCAGCATACTAGGGCGGGAGCAGTTCTTC. It encodes CASSILGREQFF.

The rearrangement links TRBV27 to TRBJ1-1, with D maybe TRBD1 (6 bases). The CDR3 runs 14 residues. Germline V lookup: CDR1 MNHEY, CDR2 SMNVEV (reference sequence). V was shortened by 3 bases and J by 5 bases, with 13 bases between the two germline ends. The CDR3 coding sequence is TGTGCCAGCAGTTTCGGGCCGAGGGGGACTGAAGCTTTCTTT. Its protein product is CASSFGPRGTEAFF.

The chain links TRBV3-1 to TRBJ1-2; 12 bases align to TRBD1. The CDR3 runs to 15 residues. V shed 4 bases and J 4 bases; nucleotides not matched to a gene: 4. Germline-derived CDR1 and CDR2 are LGHDT and YNNKEL (reference sequence). CDR3 protein: CASSRPGQGAYGYTF. CDR3 sequence (DNA): TGTGCCAGCAGCCGACCGGGACAGGGGGCCTATGGCTACACCTTC.

This clonotype was observed a handful of times. The V gene is TRBV20-1, the J gene TRBJ2-1, with 7 bases that match TRBD2. The CDR3 is 15 amino acids. J gave up 2 bases and V 6 bases, and 10 bases lay outside the gene matches. Germline CDR1 reads DFQATT; CDR2 reads SNEGSKA (reference sequence). The CDR3 nucleotides read TGCAGTGCCGATCATGGGGGAGGGACCTACAATGAGCAGTTCTTC. Amino acids: CSADHGGGTYNEQFF.

The table lists this clonotype with a few counts. The chain joins TRBV12-3 or TRBV12-4 to TRBJ1-4, with a tentative D call TRBD1 (5 bases). The length of the CDR3 is 14 residues. The germline V and J ends were trimmed by 8 bases and 4 bases, with 14 bases remaining between them. The CDR3 DNA sequence: TGTGCCAGCGGGGGGACGGGCCTTAATGAAAAACTGTTTTTT. Protein product: CASGGTGLNEKLFF.

This clonotype came up a few times. The CDR3 is CASSLGTGATYEQYF. The CDR3 DNA is TGTGCCAGCAGTTTAGGGACAGGGGCTACCTACGAGCAGTACTTC. The chain combines TRBV12-3 or TRBV12-4 with TRBJ2-7; 9 nucleotides align to TRBD1. With 1 base clipped from V and 2 bases from J, the junction kept 3 bases outside the gene matches. The CDR3 runs to 15 residues.

The chain combines TRBV7-2 with TRBJ2-1, with TRBD1 identical over 10 bases. The CDR3 has 13 amino acids. The J segment lost 8 bases and the V segment lost 3 bases, leaving 1 base of the junction unmatched. Per germline, CDR1 SGHTA and CDR2 FQGNSA. The CDR3 reads CASSFGTGDEQFF. Here the CDR3 DNA reads TGTGCCAGCAGCTTCGGGACAGGGGATGAGCAGTTCTTC. The full variable domain, its missing parts supplied by reference TRBV7-2 and TRBJ2-1, is GAGVSQSPSNKVTEKGKDVELRCDPISGHTALYWYRQSLGQGLEFLIYFQGNSAPDKSGLPSDRFSAERTGGSVSTLTIQRTQQEDSAVYLCASSFGTGDEQFFGPGTRLTVL.

The V call is TRBV6-2 or TRBV6-3, the J call TRBJ2-7; maybe TRBD1 (6 bases). The CDR3 has 12 amino acids. Trimming took 10 bases from V and 0 from J, leaving 10 bases between them. From germline, CDR1 is MNHEY and CDR2 SVGEGT. This CDR3 is CATRTDSYEQYF. CDR3 DNA: TGTGCCACCCGGACAGACTCCTACGAGCAGTACTTC.

The chain uses TRBV5-4 and TRBJ1-2; weak D call: TRBD1 (5 bases). The V end lost 7 bases, the J end lost 7 bases, and 17 bases lay between the germline ends. This CDR3 comprises 13 residues. The germline V gene has CDR1 SGHNT and CDR2 YYREEE (reference sequence). The CDR3 here is CASVSWQGGGYTF. The CDR3 DNA sequence: TGTGCCAGCGTCAGCTGGCAGGGCGGTGGCTACACCTTC.